This T cell receptor (beta chain) is from a study of cytomegalovirus exposure and HLA in healthy donors (TCRdb year 2017). Regarding the study in general: According to a later analysis, one platform produced both the roughly 110 validation repertoires and the approximately 670 repertoires of the first cohort. The aim of the study was to test whether cataloging public T cell receptors could identify signatures of past pathogen exposure. The study combined high-throughput TCR immunosequencing, statistical association of individual TCRs with disease status, and machine learning to predict cytomegalovirus infection status. Along with the roughly 710-subject first cohort, a separate validation cohort of over a hundred different subjects was used. The paper as a whole reports these results and caveats: In vitro tests confirmed that three of the cytomegalovirus-associated TCR beta chains recognize cytomegalovirus antigens. The classifier was reported to diagnose cytomegalovirus status with high specificity and sensitivity in both the original cohort and the validation cohort. A later analysis lacked HLA typing for the validation cohort, so it scored co-occurrence in that cohort across all 120 or so repertoires. A later analysis found that TCRs clustered in the first cohort also tended to co-occur in the roughly 120 validation repertoires, with about 94% of cluster scores above 0. The study listed 164 TCR beta chains as associated with cytomegalovirus. While some public TCRs were present in many individuals, most TCR sequences turned up only very rarely across donors. It was suggested by the authors that the approach could potentially be generalized to other disease states and immunological phenotypes.

Counted from cysteine to phenylalanine, this CDR3 has 14 amino acids. Only the CDR3 part of the read is kept: 42 bases, read in frame from the first base. Germline trimming: 2 bases from V, 5 bases from J; junction bases outside gene matches: 6. The germline V gene encodes CDR1 SGHNT and CDR2 YYREEE (reference sequence). The method was the immunoSEQ multiplex PCR assay. The paper's data handling went like this. A statistical classification framework was built to diagnose cytomegalovirus status from the catalog of TCR beta chain sequences. What TCRdb holds here is the immuneACCESS table cut down to in-frame rearrangements. Part of the clones is not present; checked against another copy, under half of the missing clones reflect an unresolved V gene, and the others are unexplained. The V and J calls and the clone size are those of that table, but D and trimming were determined from the DNA. The sample includes about 120,000 clones, with roughly nine tenths observed a single time. Clones ranked in the top ten supply 1.1% of the sample.

Turning to this clone: The clone's antigen remains unknown. No quality values exist for individual bases; no much larger clone is one base distant.

The donors were included in the validation cohort of 120 subjects, a group kept apart from the approximately 670-subject first cohort. The TCR sequence derives from a young woman in good health and CMV-seronegative. This chain joins TRBV5-4 to TRBJ2-5, and 7 junctional nucleotides match TRBD1. Sequencing was carried out using PBMCs. The DNA sequence is TGTGCCAGCAGCTTACCCAACAGGGGTGAGACCCAGTACTTC. The translation is CASSLPNRGETQYF.